In its sample, the clone carrying this T cell receptor (beta chain) was seen many times. The antigen is not known. These data are taken from a study of CD8 T cells in ankylosing spondylitis. Whole-study findings and limits: Disease-linked clones displayed a CD8+ phenotype and appeared relatively rarely in peripheral blood. Characteristic of ankylosing spondylitis blood, it appeared, was a TCR beta motif comprising several highly homologous variants. In reactive arthritis synovial fluid and blood, some motif variants had been reported before. The study looked at matched synovial fluid samples from ankylosing spondylitis patients. Disease-linked clones were reported to be significantly enriched there.

TCR beta libraries were made by quantitative 5'-RACE with molecular barcodes. Each CDR3 protein gets one entry after TCRdb re-called the 5' RACE reads with MiXCR. The table records approximately 550,000 distinct CDR3 sequences, about an eighth of them present only once. The CDR3 covers 17 residues. V lost 0 bases to trimming and J lost 2 bases, with 17 bases between them. The germline gives CDR1 DFQATT, CDR2 SNEGSKA (reference sequence). This clonotype originated in a male donor with ankylosing spondylitis. V and J are TRBV20-1 and TRBJ1-5; D unclear. Sequencing was carried out using blood, either unsorted or a sorted T cell fraction (not recorded which). CDR3 sequence: CSARDSQTPSRNQPQHF. The CDR3 DNA sequence: TGCAGTGCTAGAGACAGCCAAACCCCTAGTCGCAATCAGCCCCAGCATTTT.